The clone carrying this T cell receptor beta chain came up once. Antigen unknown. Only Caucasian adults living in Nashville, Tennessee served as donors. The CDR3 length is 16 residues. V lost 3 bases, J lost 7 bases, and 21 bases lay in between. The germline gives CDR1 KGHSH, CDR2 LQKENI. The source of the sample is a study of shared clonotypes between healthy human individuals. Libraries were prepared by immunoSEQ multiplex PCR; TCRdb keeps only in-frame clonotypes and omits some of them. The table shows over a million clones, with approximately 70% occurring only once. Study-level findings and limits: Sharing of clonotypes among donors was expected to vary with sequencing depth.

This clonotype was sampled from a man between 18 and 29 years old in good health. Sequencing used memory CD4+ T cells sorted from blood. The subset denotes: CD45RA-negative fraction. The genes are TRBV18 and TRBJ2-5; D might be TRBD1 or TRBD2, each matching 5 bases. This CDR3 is CASSPYGTDSLRTQYF. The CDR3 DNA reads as TGTGCCAGCTCACCGTACGGGACCGATTCTTTACGGACCCAGTACTTC. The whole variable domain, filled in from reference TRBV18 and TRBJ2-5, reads NAGVMQNPRHLVRRRGQEARLRCSPMKGHSHVYWYRQLPEEGLKFMVYLQKENIIDESGMPKERFSAEFPKEGPSILRIQQVVRGDSAAYFCASSPYGTDSLRTQYFGPGTRLLVL.